This T cell receptor beta chain appears in the sequencing data of a study of identical twins. Overall study findings and caveats: Excess low generation probability was seen in twin-shared out-of-frame alpha sequences.

Details on this clonotype: No antigen is known for it.

Healthy Caucasians provided all donations. MiXCR, run by TCRdb on the 5' RACE reads, gives a single entry per CDR3 protein. The repertoire holds more than 1.5 million distinct CDR3 sequences, with around 29% as singletons. Germline CDR1 and CDR2: MNHEY and SMNVEV (reference sequence). CDR3 length equals 15 residues. V was pared by 2 bases and J by 4 bases, with 14 bases between. The material sequenced was cord blood. The source of this sequence is a newborn girl in good health. This chain connects TRBV27 to TRBJ1-2; maybe TRBD1 (6 bases). CDR3 region: CASSLILGGAYGYTF. The CDR3 region has the DNA TGTGCCAGCAGTTTAATCCTGGGGGGCGCCTATGGCTACACCTTC.